These 13 T cell receptor beta chains originate from one sample sequenced in a study of cytomegalovirus exposure and HLA in healthy donors. The PCR contained 60 Vbeta and 13 Jbeta primers. Clones were read by immunoSEQ multiplex PCR, and TCRdb kept only the in-frame ones, dropping some. The sample carries about 160,000 clones, 80% to 90% recorded once. Sequenced sample: PBMCs. These TCRs come from a man younger than 30 in good health and CMV-seropositive.

There are a few counts of this clone. This chain joins TRBV11-2 and TRBJ2-7, with D possibly TRBD2 on 6 matching bases. Deletions cut 8 bases from V and 7 bases from J, with 18 bases between. Germline CDR1 reads SGHAT; CDR2 reads FQNNGV. This CDR3 contains 13 residues. CDR3 region: CASGPLRAGEQYF. The CDR3 region has the DNA TGTGCCAGCGGCCCCCTCAGGGCGGGGGAGCAGTACTTC.

Concerning this clone: The same CDR3 arises from other DNA sequences in this sample as well. The chain joins TRBV7-2 to TRBJ2-5; maybe TRBD2 (6 bases). The germline gives CDR1 SGHTA, CDR2 FQGNSA. Between the trimmed V and J ends, which lost 6 bases and 9 bases, there was a span of 14 bases. CDR3 length equals 12 residues. Here the CDR3 DNA reads TGTGCCAGCAGTCAGCCGGGGGAAGCCCAGTACTTC. Residues: CASSQPGEAQYF.

The rearrangement uses TRBV6-5 and TRBJ1-2; TRBD1 matches at 7 bases. Per germline, CDR1 MNHEY and CDR2 SVGAGI. Losses at the gene ends were 6 bases for V and 7 bases for J; bases not matched to a gene: 5. The CDR3 has 12 residues. CDR3 bases: TGTGCCAGCAGAGAGAACAGGGGTGGCTACACCTTC. Encoded protein: CASRENRGGYTF.

The chain uses TRBV28 and TRBJ2-1; tentative D call: TRBD2 (6 bases). Trimming stripped 6 bases from V and 5 bases from J, with 11 bases between. The CDR3 totals 13 residues. Per germline, CDR1 MDHEN and CDR2 SYDVKM. CDR3 region: CASRTGVNNEQFF. Written as DNA, the CDR3 is TGTGCCAGCAGGACGGGGGTAAACAATGAGCAGTTCTTC.

The V and J genes are TRBV5-4 and TRBJ1-1; D is possibly TRBD1 (5 bases). Per the germline V gene, CDR1 is SGHNT and CDR2 is YYREEE (reference sequence). CDR3 size: 15 residues. V was clipped by 2 bases and J by 4 bases, with 15 bases between them. CDR3 protein: CASSFDSLGGTEAFF. CDR3 DNA sequence: TGTGCCAGCAGCTTTGACAGTTTGGGCGGCACTGAAGCTTTCTTT.

There are a few counts of this clone. The chain couples TRBV7-9 to TRBJ2-7, with 8 bases identical to TRBD2. V shed 3 bases and J 7 bases; nucleotides not matched to a gene: 5. The CDR3 is made up of 13 amino acids. The V gene's germline CDR1 is SEHNR and CDR2 FQNEAQ (reference sequence). The CDR3 here is CASSFSLAGEQYF. The CDR3 nucleotides are TGTGCCAGCAGCTTTAGCCTAGCGGGTGAGCAGTACTTC.

The chain uses TRBV30 and TRBJ2-1; 7 nucleotides agree with TRBD2. J gave up 2 bases and V 3 bases, and 4 bases lay outside the gene matches. The CDR3 has 14 residues. Germline loops: CDR1 GTSNPN, CDR2 SVGIG (reference sequence). CDR3 nucleotide sequence: TGTGCCTGGAGCCCGAGCGGGGCCTACAATGAGCAGTTCTTC. Translation gives CAWSPSGAYNEQFF.

This rearrangement joins TRBV9 to TRBJ1-2; 10 nucleotides agree with TRBD1. Germline CDR1 reads SGDLS; CDR2 reads YYNGEE. The CDR3 is 13 amino acids. After removal of 3 bases from V and 6 bases from J, the junction contained 2 bases not matched to a gene. The CDR3 bases are TGTGCCAGCAGCGCCGGGACAGGGGATGGCTACACCTTC. Encoded protein: CASSAGTGDGYTF.

This clone was counted a few times. The rearrangement uses TRBV9 and TRBJ2-7, with 11 bases lining up with TRBD2. This CDR3 is 15 amino acids long. With V trimmed by 0 bases and J by 6 bases, 5 bases remained unmatched. Germline CDR1 is SGDLS and CDR2 is YYNGEE. The CDR3 loop reads CASSVGSGGASEQYF. The CDR3, as DNA: TGTGCCAGCAGCGTAGGTAGCGGGGGGGCCTCCGAGCAGTACTTC. Full variable domain (rest looked up from reference TRBV9 and TRBJ2-7): DSGVTQTPKHLITATGQRVTLRCSPRSGDLSVYWYQQSLDQGLQFLIQYYNGEERAKGNILERFSAQQFPDLHSELNLSSLELGDSALYFCASSVGSGGASEQYFGPGTRLTVT.

In its sample, this clone was seen once. The chain is built from TRBV30 and TRBJ2-7; 9 positions agree with TRBD1. CDR3 length: 12 amino acids. CDR1 GTSNPN and CDR2 SVGIG come from the germline V gene (reference sequence). Losses at the gene ends were 4 bases for V and 6 bases for J; bases not matched to a gene: 4. For the CDR3, the DNA is TGTGCCTGGATGGGACAGGGCCTCGAGCAGTACTTC. It translates to CAWMGQGLEQYF.

The V call is TRBV2, the J call TRBJ2-2; 10 positions agree with TRBD1. This CDR3 region has 16 residues. Germline V gene lookup returns CDR1 SNHLY and CDR2 FYNNEI. J lost 2 bases, V lost 10 bases, and 10 bases had no gene match. DNA for the CDR3: TGTGCCACCAAGGAGGACAGGGGGGACAACACCGGGGAGCTGTTTTTT. Protein sequence: CATKEDRGDNTGELFF. Based on the CDR3 plus reference TRBV2 and TRBJ2-2, the full variable domain is EPEVTQTPSHQVTQMGQEVILRCVPISNHLYFYWYRQILGQKVEFLVSFYNNEISEKSEIFDDQFSVERPDGSNFTLKIRSTKLEDSAMYFCATKEDRGDNTGELFFGEGSRLTVL.

The CDR3 coding sequence is TGTGCCAGCAGTGAACGCGGGACTAGCGGGGTATTCTCCTACGAGCAGTACTTC. This gives the protein CASSERGTSGVFSYEQYF. The V gene is TRBV2, the J gene TRBJ2-7, with 13 positions matching TRBD2. Germline CDR1 and CDR2: SNHLY and FYNNEI. The CDR3 is 18 residues long. V was clipped by 2 bases and J by 0 bases; unmatched bases: 7.

This chain joins TRBV7-6 and TRBJ1-1; TRBD1 might be the D (6 bases). V lost 5 bases and J 3 bases, leaving 13 bases between the germline ends. Germline lookup yields CDR1 SGHVS and CDR2 FNYEAQ. This CDR3 region has 14 residues. CDR3 nucleotides: TGTGCCAGCAGCGCAGGACAGCCCTACACTGAAGCTTTCTTT. This gives the protein CASSAGQPYTEAFF.